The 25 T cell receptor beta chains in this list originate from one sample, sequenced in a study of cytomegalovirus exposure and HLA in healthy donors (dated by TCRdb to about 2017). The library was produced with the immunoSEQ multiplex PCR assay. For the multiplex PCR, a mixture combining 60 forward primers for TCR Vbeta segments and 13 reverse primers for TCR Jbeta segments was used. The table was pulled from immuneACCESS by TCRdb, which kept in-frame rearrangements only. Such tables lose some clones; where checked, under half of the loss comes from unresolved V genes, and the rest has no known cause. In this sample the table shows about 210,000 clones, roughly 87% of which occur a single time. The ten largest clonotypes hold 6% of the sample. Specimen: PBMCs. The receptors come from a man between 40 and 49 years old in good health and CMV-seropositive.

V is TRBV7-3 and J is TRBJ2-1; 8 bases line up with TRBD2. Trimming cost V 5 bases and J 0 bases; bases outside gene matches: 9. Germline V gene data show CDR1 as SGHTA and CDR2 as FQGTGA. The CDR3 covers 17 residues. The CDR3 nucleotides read TGTGCCAGCAGCCCGATCTTAGCGGGGAGCTCCTACAATGAGCAGTTCTTC. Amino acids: CASSPILAGSSYNEQFF.

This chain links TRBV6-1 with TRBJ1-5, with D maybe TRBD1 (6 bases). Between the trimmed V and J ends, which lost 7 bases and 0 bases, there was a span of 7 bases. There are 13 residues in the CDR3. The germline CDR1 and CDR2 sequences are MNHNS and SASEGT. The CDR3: CASKDSSNQPQHF. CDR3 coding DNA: TGTGCCAGCAAGGACAGTAGCAATCAGCCCCAGCATTTT.

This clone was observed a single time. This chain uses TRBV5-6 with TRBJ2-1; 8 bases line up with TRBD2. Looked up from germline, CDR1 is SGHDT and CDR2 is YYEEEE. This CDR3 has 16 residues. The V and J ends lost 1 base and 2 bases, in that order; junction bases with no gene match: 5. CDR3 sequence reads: CASSLWREVTYNEQFF. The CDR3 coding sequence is TGTGCCAGCAGCTTGTGGCGGGAGGTTACCTACAATGAGCAGTTCTTC.

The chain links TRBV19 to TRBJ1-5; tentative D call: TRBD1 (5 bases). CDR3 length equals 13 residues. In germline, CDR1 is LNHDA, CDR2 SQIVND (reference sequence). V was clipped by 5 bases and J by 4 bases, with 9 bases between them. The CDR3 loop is CASSFQGNQPQHF. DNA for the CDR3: TGTGCCAGTAGTTTCCAGGGAAATCAGCCCCAGCATTTT. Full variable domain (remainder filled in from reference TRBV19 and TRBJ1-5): DGGITQSPKYLFRKEGQNVTLSCEQNLNHDAMYWYRQDPGQGLRLIYYSQIVNDFQKGDIAEGYSVSREKKESFPLTVTSAQKNPTAFYLCASSFQGNQPQHFGDGTRLSIL.

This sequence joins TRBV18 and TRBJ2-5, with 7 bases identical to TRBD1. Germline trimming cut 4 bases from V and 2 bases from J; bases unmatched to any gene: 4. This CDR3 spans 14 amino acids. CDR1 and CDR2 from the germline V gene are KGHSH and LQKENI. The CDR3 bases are TGTGCCAGCTCACTGGGACAGCTTCAAGAGACCCAGTACTTC. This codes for CASSLGQLQETQYF.

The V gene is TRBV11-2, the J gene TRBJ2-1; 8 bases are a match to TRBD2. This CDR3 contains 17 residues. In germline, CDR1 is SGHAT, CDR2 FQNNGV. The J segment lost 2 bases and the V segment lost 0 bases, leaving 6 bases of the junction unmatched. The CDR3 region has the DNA TGTGCCAGCAGCTTAGACATGGTCGGGAGGGCCTACAATGAGCAGTTCTTC. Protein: CASSLDMVGRAYNEQFF.

The CDR3 loop reads CASSSALAGGADTQYF. CDR3 DNA sequence: TGTGCCAGCAGCTCCGCTTTAGCGGGAGGGGCAGATACGCAGTATTTT. This rearrangement joins TRBV7-9 to TRBJ2-3; TRBD2 matches at 11 bases. CDR3 length equals 16 residues. In germline, CDR1 is SEHNR, CDR2 FQNEAQ (reference sequence). Trimming at V came to 4 bases and at J to 4 bases, leaving 7 bases not matched to a gene.

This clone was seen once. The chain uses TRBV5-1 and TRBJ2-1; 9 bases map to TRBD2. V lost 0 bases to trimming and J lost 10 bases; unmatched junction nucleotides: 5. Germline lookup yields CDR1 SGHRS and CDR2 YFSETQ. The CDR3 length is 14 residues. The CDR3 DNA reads TGCGCCAGCAGCTTGGAGGCTAGCGGGGAGGAGCAGTTCTTC. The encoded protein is CASSLEASGEEQFF.

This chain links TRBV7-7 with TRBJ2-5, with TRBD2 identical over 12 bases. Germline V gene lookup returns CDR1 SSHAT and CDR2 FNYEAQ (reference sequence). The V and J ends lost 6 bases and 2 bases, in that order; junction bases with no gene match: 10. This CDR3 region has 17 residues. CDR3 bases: TGTGCCAGCAGTCTCTCCCTCCTAGCGGGAGGGCAAGAGACCCAGTACTTC. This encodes CASSLSLLAGGQETQYF.

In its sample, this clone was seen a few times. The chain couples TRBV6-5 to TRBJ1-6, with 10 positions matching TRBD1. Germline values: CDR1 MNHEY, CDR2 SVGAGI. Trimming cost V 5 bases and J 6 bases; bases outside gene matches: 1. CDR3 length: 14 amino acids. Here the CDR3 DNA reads TGTGCCAGCAGTCGGGACAGGGGTAATTCACCCCTCCACTTT. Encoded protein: CASSRDRGNSPLHF.

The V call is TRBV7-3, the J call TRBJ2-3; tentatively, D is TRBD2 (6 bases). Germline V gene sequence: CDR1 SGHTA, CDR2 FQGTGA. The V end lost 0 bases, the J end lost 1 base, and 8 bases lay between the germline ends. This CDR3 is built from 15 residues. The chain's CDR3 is CASSLTGGGTDTQYF. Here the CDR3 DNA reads TGTGCCAGCAGCTTAACCGGGGGTGGCACAGATACGCAGTATTTT.

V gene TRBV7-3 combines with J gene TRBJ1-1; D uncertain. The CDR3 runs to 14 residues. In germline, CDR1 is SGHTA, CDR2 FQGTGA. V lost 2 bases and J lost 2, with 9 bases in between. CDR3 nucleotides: TGTGCCAGCAGCTTATATGCAGAAAACACTGAAGCTTTCTTT. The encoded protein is CASSLYAENTEAFF.

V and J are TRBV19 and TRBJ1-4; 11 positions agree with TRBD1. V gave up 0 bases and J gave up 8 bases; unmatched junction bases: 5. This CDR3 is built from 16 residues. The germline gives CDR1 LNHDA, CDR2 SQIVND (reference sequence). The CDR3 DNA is TGTGCCAGTAGTATAGATCGGACAGGGGGCAACGAAAAACTGTTTTTT. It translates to CASSIDRTGGNEKLFF.

The CDR3 reads CASSLLQGNYGYTF. DNA of the CDR3: TGCGCCAGCAGCTTATTACAGGGGAACTATGGCTACACCTTC. The V and J genes are TRBV5-1 and TRBJ1-2, with 7 positions matching TRBD1. This CDR3 has 14 residues. In germline, CDR1 is SGHRS, CDR2 YFSETQ. The J segment lost 2 bases and the V segment lost 2 bases, leaving 3 bases of the junction unmatched.

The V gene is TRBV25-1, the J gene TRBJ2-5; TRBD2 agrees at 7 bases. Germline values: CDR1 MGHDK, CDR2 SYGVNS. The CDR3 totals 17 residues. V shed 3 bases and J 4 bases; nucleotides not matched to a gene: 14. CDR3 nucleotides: TGTGCCAGCAGTGACCTCCAGAGGCGGGAGCTGCGAGAGACCCAGTACTTC. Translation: CASSDLQRRELRETQYF.

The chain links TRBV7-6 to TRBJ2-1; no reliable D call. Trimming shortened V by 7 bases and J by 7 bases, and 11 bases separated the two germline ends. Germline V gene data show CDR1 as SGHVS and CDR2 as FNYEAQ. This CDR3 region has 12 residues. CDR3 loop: CASTLGANEQFF. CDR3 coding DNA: TGTGCCAGCACCCTAGGAGCTAATGAGCAGTTCTTC. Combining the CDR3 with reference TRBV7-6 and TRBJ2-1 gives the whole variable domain GAGVSQSPRYKVTKRGQDVALRCDPISGHVSLYWYRQALGQGPEFLTYFNYEAQQDKSGLPNDRFSAERPEGSISTLTIQRTEQRDSAMYRCASTLGANEQFFGPGTRLTVL.

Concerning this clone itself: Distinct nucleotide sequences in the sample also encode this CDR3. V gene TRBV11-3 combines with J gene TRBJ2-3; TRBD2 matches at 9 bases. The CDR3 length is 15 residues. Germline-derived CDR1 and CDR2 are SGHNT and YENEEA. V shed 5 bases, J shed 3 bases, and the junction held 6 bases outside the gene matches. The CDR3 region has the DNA TGTGCCAGCAGCCCGGGACTAGCTGGGACAGATACGCAGTATTTT. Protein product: CASSPGLAGTDTQYF. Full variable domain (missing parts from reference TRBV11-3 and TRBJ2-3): EAGVVQSPRYKIIEKKQPVAFWCNPISGHNTLYWYLQNLGQGPELLIRYENEEAVDDSQLPKDRFSAERLKGVDSTLKIQPAELGDSAVYLCASSPGLAGTDTQYFGPGTRLTVL.

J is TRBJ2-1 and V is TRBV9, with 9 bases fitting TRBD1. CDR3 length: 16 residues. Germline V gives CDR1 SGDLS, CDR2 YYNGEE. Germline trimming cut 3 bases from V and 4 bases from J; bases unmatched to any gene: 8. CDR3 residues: CASSGGGTGPYNEQFF. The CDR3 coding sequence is TGTGCCAGCAGCGGGGGGGGGACAGGGCCTTACAATGAGCAGTTCTTC.

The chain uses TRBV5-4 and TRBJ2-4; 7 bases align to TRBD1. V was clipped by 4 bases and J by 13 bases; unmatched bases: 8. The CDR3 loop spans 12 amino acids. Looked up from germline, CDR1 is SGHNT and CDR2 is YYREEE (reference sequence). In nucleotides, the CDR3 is TGTGCCAGCAGCCCTAGGGACAGCGTACAGTACTTC. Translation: CASSPRDSVQYF.

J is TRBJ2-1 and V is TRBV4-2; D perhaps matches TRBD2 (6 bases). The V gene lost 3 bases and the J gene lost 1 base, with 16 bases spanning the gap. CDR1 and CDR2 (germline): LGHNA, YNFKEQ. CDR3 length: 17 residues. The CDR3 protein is CASSHDKGGASYNEQFF. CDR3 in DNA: TGTGCCAGCAGCCATGATAAAGGAGGGGCTTCCTACAATGAGCAGTTCTTC.

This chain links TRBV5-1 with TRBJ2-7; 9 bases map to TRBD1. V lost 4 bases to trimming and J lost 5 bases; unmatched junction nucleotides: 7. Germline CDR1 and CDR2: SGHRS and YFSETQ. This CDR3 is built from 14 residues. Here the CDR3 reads CASSARDRAHEQYF. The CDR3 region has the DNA TGCGCCAGCAGCGCTCGGGACAGGGCCCACGAGCAGTACTTC.

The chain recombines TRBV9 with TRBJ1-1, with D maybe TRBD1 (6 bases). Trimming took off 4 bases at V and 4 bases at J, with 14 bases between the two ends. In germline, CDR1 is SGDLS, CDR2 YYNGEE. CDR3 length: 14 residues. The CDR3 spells CASSPQVGGTEAFF. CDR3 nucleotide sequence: TGTGCCAGCAGCCCCCAAGTAGGGGGCACTGAAGCTTTCTTT.

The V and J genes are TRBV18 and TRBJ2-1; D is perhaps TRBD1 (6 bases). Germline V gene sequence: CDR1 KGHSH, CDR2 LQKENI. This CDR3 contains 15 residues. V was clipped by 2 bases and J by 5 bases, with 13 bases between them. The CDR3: CASSPTGQSDNEQFF. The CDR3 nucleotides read TGTGCCAGCTCACCAACAGGACAGTCGGACAATGAGCAGTTCTTC.

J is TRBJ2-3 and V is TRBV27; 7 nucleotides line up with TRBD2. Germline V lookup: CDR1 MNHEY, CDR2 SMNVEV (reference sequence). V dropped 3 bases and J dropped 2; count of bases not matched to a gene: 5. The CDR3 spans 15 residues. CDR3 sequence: CASSFAGTTTDTQYF. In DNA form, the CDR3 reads TGTGCCAGCAGTTTCGCGGGGACTACCACAGATACGCAGTATTTT.

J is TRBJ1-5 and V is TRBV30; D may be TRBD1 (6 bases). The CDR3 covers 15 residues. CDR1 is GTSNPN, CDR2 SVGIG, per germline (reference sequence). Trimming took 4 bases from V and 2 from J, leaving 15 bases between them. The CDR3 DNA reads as TGTGCCTGGAACGTCAAACAGGGCGGCAATCAGCCCCAGCATTTT. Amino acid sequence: CAWNVKQGGNQPQHF.